A selection of T cell receptor beta chains follows, all from one sample in a study of T cell responses to AZD1222 COVID-19 vaccine. Repertoires were generated with immunoSEQ multiplex PCR, while TCRdb's copy carries only in-frame clones and drops some. Of some 99,000 clones listed, 70% to 90% were seen once; the top ten hold about a sixth. This sample comprised peripheral blood, obtained on day 0 of AZD1222 vaccination. The receptors derive from an adult in good health. Each CDR3 is given with its conserved first and last residue. Fields, in order: D gene, V gene, J gene, clone size, CDR3 protein, CDR3 DNA. The D gene is left open where the match is weak. Clone sizes are given selectively: once, few, many, or a class where the clone is expanded.

d_gene: -; v_gene: TRBV29-1; j_gene: TRBJ1-1; abundance: -; CDR3aa: CSVLKGERNTEAFF; CDR3nt: TGCAGCGTCCTTAAGGGGGAAAGGAACACTGAAGCTTTCTTT
d_gene: TRBD1; v_gene: TRBV7-6; j_gene: TRBJ1-6; abundance: -; CDR3aa: CASSPTGTGMRDSPLHF; CDR3nt: TGTGCCAGCAGCCCCACCGGGACAGGGATGAGGGATTCACCCCTCCACTTT
d_gene: -; v_gene: TRBV7-8; j_gene: TRBJ1-2; abundance: -; CDR3aa: CASSLMVGDSYGYTF; CDR3nt: TGTGCCAGCAGCTTAATGGTCGGAGATTCCTATGGCTACACCTTC
d_gene: -; v_gene: TRBV15; j_gene: TRBJ1-5; abundance: -; CDR3aa: CATSRDREPNQPQHF; CDR3nt: TGTGCCACCAGCAGAGATAGAGAACCCAATCAGCCCCAGCATTTT
d_gene: -; v_gene: TRBV18; j_gene: TRBJ2-1; abundance: -; CDR3aa: CASSPRGGGEQFF; CDR3nt: TGTGCCAGCTCACCACGGGGCGGGGGCGAGCAGTTCTTC
d_gene: TRBD1; v_gene: TRBV7-2; j_gene: TRBJ2-5; abundance: -; CDR3aa: CASSLRGQGLETQYF; CDR3nt: TGTGCCAGCAGCTTGAGGGGACAGGGTTTGGAGACCCAGTACTTC
d_gene: TRBD2; v_gene: TRBV19; j_gene: TRBJ2-7; abundance: -; CDR3aa: CASSSSGGIGSYEQYF; CDR3nt: TGTGCCAGTAGTTCGTCGGGGGGTATAGGGTCCTACGAGCAGTACTTC
d_gene: -; v_gene: TRBV30; j_gene: TRBJ2-3; abundance: -; CDR3aa: CAWSEGGLNTQYF; CDR3nt: TGTGCCTGGAGTGAGGGGGGCTTGAATACGCAGTATTTT
d_gene: TRBD1; v_gene: TRBV19; j_gene: TRBJ1-5; abundance: -; CDR3aa: CASYRDSSSNQPQHF; CDR3nt: TGTGCCAGTTACCGGGACAGTTCCTCAAATCAGCCCCAGCATTTT
d_gene: -; v_gene: TRBV24-1; j_gene: TRBJ2-1; abundance: -; CDR3aa: CATSDLINEQFF; CDR3nt: TGTGCCACCAGTGATTTGATCAATGAGCAGTTCTTC
d_gene: TRBD1; v_gene: TRBV14; j_gene: TRBJ1-1; abundance: -; CDR3aa: CASSTGASVGAFF; CDR3nt: TGTGCCAGCAGCACAGGGGCTTCGGTTGGAGCTTTCTTT
d_gene: TRBD1; v_gene: TRBV5-1; j_gene: TRBJ2-7; abundance: -; CDR3aa: CASSKGDSTYEQYF; CDR3nt: TGCGCCAGCAGCAAAGGGGACAGTACCTACGAGCAGTACTTC
d_gene: TRBD2; v_gene: TRBV7-7; j_gene: TRBJ2-3; abundance: few; CDR3aa: CASSPGLAGGDTQYF; CDR3nt: TGTGCCAGCAGCCCAGGACTAGCGGGAGGAGATACGCAGTATTTT
d_gene: -; v_gene: TRBV12-5; j_gene: TRBJ1-3; abundance: -; CDR3aa: CASGLGTSGNTIYF; CDR3nt: TGTGCTAGTGGTTTGGGGACATCTGGAAACACCATATATTTT
d_gene: TRBD1; v_gene: TRBV6-7; j_gene: TRBJ2-2; abundance: -; CDR3aa: CASRRDRNKPGELFF; CDR3nt: TGTGCCAGCAGGAGGGACAGGAATAAGCCCGGGGAGCTGTTTTTT
d_gene: TRBD1; v_gene: TRBV25-1; j_gene: TRBJ1-2; abundance: -; CDR3aa: CASSEGTGNYGYTF; CDR3nt: TGTGCCAGCAGTGAAGGGACAGGAAACTATGGCTACACCTTC
d_gene: -; v_gene: TRBV18; j_gene: TRBJ2-7; abundance: -; CDR3aa: CASSPRHVYEQYF; CDR3nt: TGTGCCAGCTCCCCAAGACATGTCTACGAGCAGTACTTC
d_gene: TRBD1; v_gene: TRBV24-1; j_gene: TRBJ2-1; abundance: -; CDR3aa: CATSDRPSRGKWRNEQFF; CDR3nt: TGTGCCACCAGTGATCGTCCAAGCAGGGGGAAGTGGCGCAATGAGCAGTTCTTC
d_gene: -; v_gene: TRBV6-2/TRBV6-3; j_gene: TRBJ2-5; abundance: once; CDR3aa: CASSPLGAGRETQYF; CDR3nt: TGTGCCAGCAGTCCCCTGGGTGCCGGGCGAGAGACCCAGTACTTC
d_gene: TRBD2; v_gene: TRBV3-1/TRBV3-2; j_gene: TRBJ2-1; abundance: -; CDR3aa: CASSQDGLAGGLRNEQFF; CDR3nt: TGTGCCAGCAGCCAAGATGGGCTAGCGGGAGGATTGAGGAATGAGCAGTTCTTC
d_gene: -; v_gene: TRBV5-4; j_gene: TRBJ1-1; abundance: -; CDR3aa: CASSLPGMNTEAFF; CDR3nt: TGTGCCAGCAGCTTACCAGGGATGAACACTGAAGCTTTCTTT
d_gene: -; v_gene: TRBV15; j_gene: TRBJ1-6; abundance: -; CDR3aa: CATSRDVGGGNSPLHF; CDR3nt: TGTGCCACCAGCAGAGATGTCGGCGGGGGTAATTCACCCCTCCACTTT
d_gene: TRBD1; v_gene: TRBV10-3; j_gene: TRBJ2-3; abundance: -; CDR3aa: CAIRTGGTDTQYF; CDR3nt: TGTGCCATTAGGACAGGGGGCACAGATACGCAGTATTTT
d_gene: -; v_gene: TRBV9; j_gene: TRBJ1-1; abundance: -; CDR3aa: CASSQSLEAEAFF; CDR3nt: TGTGCCAGCAGCCAATCATTGGAGGCTGAAGCTTTCTTT
d_gene: -; v_gene: TRBV25-1; j_gene: TRBJ2-1; abundance: few; CDR3aa: CASSDRQGYNEQFF; CDR3nt: TGTGCCAGCAGTGATCGCCAGGGATACAATGAGCAGTTCTTC
d_gene: -; v_gene: TRBV11-3; j_gene: TRBJ1-3; abundance: -; CDR3aa: CASSPSEGLSTGNTIYF; CDR3nt: TGTGCCAGCAGCCCTTCGGAGGGGCTGTCGACAGGAAACACCATATATTTT
d_gene: TRBD1; v_gene: TRBV2; j_gene: TRBJ1-4; abundance: -; CDR3aa: CASSLRTGGYTNEKLFF; CDR3nt: TGTGCCAGCAGCCTTCGGACAGGGGGCTACACTAATGAAAAACTGTTTTTT
d_gene: TRBD1; v_gene: TRBV5-1; j_gene: TRBJ1-6; abundance: -; CDR3aa: CASSPQGAYNSPLHF; CDR3nt: TGCGCCAGCTCCCCGCAGGGGGCCTATAATTCACCCCTCCACTTT
d_gene: TRBD1; v_gene: TRBV19; j_gene: TRBJ1-2; abundance: -; CDR3aa: CASSLRTGNGYTF; CDR3nt: TGTGCCAGTAGTCTAAGGACAGGGAATGGCTACACCTTC
d_gene: -; v_gene: TRBV5-1; j_gene: TRBJ1-4; abundance: -; CDR3aa: CASSLAGVTNEKLFF; CDR3nt: TGCGCCAGCAGCTTGGCGGGGGTGACTAATGAAAAACTGTTTTTT
d_gene: TRBD1; v_gene: TRBV7-8; j_gene: TRBJ1-6; abundance: -; CDR3aa: CASSLARGKGAVGNSPLHF; CDR3nt: TGTGCCAGCAGCTTGGCTCGAGGGAAGGGGGCTGTAGGGAATTCACCCCTCCACTTT
d_gene: -; v_gene: TRBV11-3; j_gene: TRBJ2-1; abundance: -; CDR3aa: CASSLEGSGSYNEQFF; CDR3nt: TGTGCCAGCAGCTTAGAAGGATCAGGCTCCTACAATGAGCAGTTCTTC
d_gene: -; v_gene: TRBV11-3; j_gene: TRBJ1-1; abundance: -; CDR3aa: CASSRGGSPEAFF; CDR3nt: TGTGCCAGCAGCCGGGGGGGGAGCCCTGAAGCTTTCTTT
d_gene: -; v_gene: TRBV27; j_gene: TRBJ2-2; abundance: -; CDR3aa: CASRQFTGELFF; CDR3nt: TGTGCCAGCAGGCAGTTCACCGGGGAGCTGTTTTTT
d_gene: -; v_gene: TRBV27; j_gene: TRBJ1-2; abundance: once; CDR3aa: CASSPRTATANYGYTF; CDR3nt: TGTGCCAGCAGTCCCCGGACAGCCACCGCTAACTATGGCTACACCTTC
d_gene: -; v_gene: TRBV27; j_gene: TRBJ2-2; abundance: -; CDR3aa: CASSLFAGQEFSGELFF; CDR3nt: TGTGCCAGCAGTTTATTCGCGGGACAAGAGTTTTCCGGGGAGCTGTTTTTT
d_gene: -; v_gene: TRBV19; j_gene: TRBJ1-2; abundance: -; CDR3aa: CASSTSPPGQQFGDF; CDR3nt: TGTGCCAGTAGTACTTCCCCCCCGGGCCAGCAGTTCGGGGACTTC
d_gene: TRBD1; v_gene: TRBV7-7; j_gene: TRBJ2-3; abundance: -; CDR3aa: CASPDRGVCTDTQYF; CDR3nt: TGTGCCAGCCCTGACAGGGGAGTTTGCACAGATACGCAGTATTTT
d_gene: TRBD1; v_gene: TRBV19; j_gene: TRBJ1-4; abundance: -; CDR3aa: CASSGGTAANEKLFF; CDR3nt: TGTGCCAGTAGCGGGGGGACAGCGGCTAATGAAAAACTGTTTTTT
d_gene: TRBD1; v_gene: TRBV27; j_gene: TRBJ1-6; abundance: -; CDR3aa: CASSLRDRNNSPLHF; CDR3nt: TGTGCCAGCAGTTTGAGGGACAGGAATAATTCACCCCTCCACTTT
d_gene: -; v_gene: TRBV5-4; j_gene: TRBJ1-6; abundance: -; CDR3aa: CASSLGLDGSSYNSPLHF; CDR3nt: TGTGCCAGCAGCTTGGGGCTAGACGGGAGCTCCTATAATTCACCCCTCCACTTT
d_gene: -; v_gene: TRBV7-2; j_gene: TRBJ2-7; abundance: few; CDR3aa: CASSLNPPTLGGPYEQYF; CDR3nt: TGTGCCAGCAGCTTAAACCCGCCGACTCTCGGAGGCCCCTACGAGCAGTACTTC
d_gene: -; v_gene: TRBV20-1; j_gene: TRBJ2-4; abundance: -; CDR3aa: CSASPGGVNIQYF; CDR3nt: TGCAGTGCTAGTCCGGGTGGTGTGAACATTCAGTACTTC